Listed below are T cell receptor beta chains from one sample, sequenced in a study of stem cell transplantation in POMP-related autoinflammatory disease. The data were produced by immunoSEQ multiplex PCR, yet TCRdb's version contains in-frame clones alone and is incomplete. Found here are roughly 68,000 clones, just over 90% of them singletons; the top ten hold about 0.69%. Here the sequenced sample was CD4+ T cells from PBMCs, taken after stem cell transplantation. All receptors come from a human patient with POMP-related autoinflammation and immune dysregulation (PRAID). Some of these T cells may belong to the graft donor. Both conserved end residues are part of each CDR3. D genes are given only for firm matches. The size entry is marked missing in some rows and otherwise reads once, few, many or a size class.

clone_size,j_call,v_call,d_call,cdr3_nt,cdr3_aa
few,TRBJ1-6,TRBV28,NA,TGTGCCATCCAAGGGCGGTCCGATTCACCCCTCCACTTT,CAIQGRSDSPLHF
NA,TRBJ1-1,TRBV10-2,NA,TGCGCCAGCAGTTCCGCTTGGGAAACGGAGGCTTTCTTT,CASSSAWETEAFF
NA,TRBJ2-3,TRBV6-5,TRBD2,TGTGCCAGCAGTTCCGGCGGGAGGACTCACGATACGCAGTATTTT,CASSSGGRTHDTQYF
NA,TRBJ2-7,TRBV5-6,NA,TGTGCCAGCGGTGGGGTACGGAATTCCTACGAGCAGTACTTC,CASGGVRNSYEQYF
NA,TRBJ2-1,TRBV5-1,TRBD2,TGCGCCAGCAGCTACTCTGGACTAGCGGGGAACAATGAGCAGTTCTTC,CASSYSGLAGNNEQFF
once,TRBJ2-3,TRBV7-8,NA,TGTGCCAGCAGCGAACTAGCTGGGGGCACAGATACGCAGTATTTT,CASSELAGGTDTQYF
once,TRBJ2-3,TRBV7-3,NA,TGTGCCAGCAGCTTAGAGTTAGTTGGAGGAGATACGCAGTATTTT,CASSLELVGGDTQYF
NA,TRBJ2-6,TRBV19,NA,TGTGCCAGTACCCCCCTGGATGGGAACTCTGGGGCCAACGTCCTGGCTTTC,CASTPLDGNSGANVLAF
NA,TRBJ2-5,TRBV28,TRBD1,TGTGCCAGCAGTTCCGGGACAGTCCAAGAGACCCAGTACTTC,CASSSGTVQETQYF
NA,TRBJ2-2,TRBV7-8,TRBD2,TGTGCCAGCTGGGGACTAGCGGGGGGGCGGACCGGGGAGCTGTTTTTT,CASWGLAGGRTGELFF
NA,TRBJ2-3,TRBV14,NA,TGTGCCAGCAGCCAAGATCTTACAGATACGCAGTATTTT,CASSQDLTDTQYF
once,TRBJ2-7,TRBV2,NA,TGTGCCAGCAGTGTGAGGGTCCAACCTTCCTACGAGCAGTACTTC,CASSVRVQPSYEQYF
NA,TRBJ1-2,TRBV5-6,NA,TGTGCCAGCAGCTTGGGTAATGGCTACACCTTC,CASSLGNGYTF
NA,TRBJ2-7,TRBV4-1,TRBD2,TGCGCCAGCAGCCAACGGGGAGGGCAAAGCGAGCAGTACTTC,CASSQRGGQSEQYF
NA,TRBJ2-3,TRBV7-8,NA,TGTGCCAGCAGCGGGGGGCTTGAAGATACGCAGTATTTT,CASSGGLEDTQYF
NA,TRBJ2-3,TRBV6-5,NA,TGTGCCACCCACGGAGCAGATACGCAGTATTTT,CATHGADTQYF
NA,TRBJ2-3,TRBV20-1,NA,TGCAGTGCCGACCTCACAGATACGCAGTATTTT,CSADLTDTQYF
NA,TRBJ2-5,TRBV10-3,TRBD2,TGTGCCATCAGTGAGATCCTACTACTAGCGGGGCAGAAAGAGACCCAGTACTTC,CAISEILLLAGQKETQYF